The T cell receptor (beta chain) described here comes from a study of regulatory T cells in long-lasting Graves disease. This clonotype was counted ten times or more. Its target is not known. Time point reported: newly diagnosed GD, antithyroid drugs for less than 3 months. With RNA extracted from PBMCs as input, the TCR library was made. CDR1 and CDR2 (germline): SGHAT, FQNNGV. The trim removed 1 base at V and 8 bases at J, leaving 8 bases unmatched. The CDR3 spans 15 residues. The TCR beta library used iRepertoire HTBI primers with Arm-PCR amplification of CDR3. TCRdb itself ran the multiplex PCR reads through MiXCR, one entry per CDR3 protein. Among about 500,000 distinct CDR3 sequences, 15% to 20% were seen once, and the ten largest hold more than 9%. Findings of the study overall: There was favoring of TRBV28, TRBJ1-2 and TRBJ2-5 in persistent disease.

The sample was also reused in another study, on T cells in Graves' hyperthyroidism and ophthalmopathy.

The origin of this receptor is a man aged 35-49 years with Graves disease. The sequences come from peripheral blood mononuclear cells (PBMCs), collected at new diagnosis, from a patient treated with antithyroid drugs. This chain connects TRBV11-2 to TRBJ2-1; TRBD2 aligns across 7 bases. The CDR3 region has the DNA TGTGCCAGCAGCTTAGGGGCCGGGACTACCCATGAGCAGTTCTTC. Translated: CASSLGAGTTHEQFF.